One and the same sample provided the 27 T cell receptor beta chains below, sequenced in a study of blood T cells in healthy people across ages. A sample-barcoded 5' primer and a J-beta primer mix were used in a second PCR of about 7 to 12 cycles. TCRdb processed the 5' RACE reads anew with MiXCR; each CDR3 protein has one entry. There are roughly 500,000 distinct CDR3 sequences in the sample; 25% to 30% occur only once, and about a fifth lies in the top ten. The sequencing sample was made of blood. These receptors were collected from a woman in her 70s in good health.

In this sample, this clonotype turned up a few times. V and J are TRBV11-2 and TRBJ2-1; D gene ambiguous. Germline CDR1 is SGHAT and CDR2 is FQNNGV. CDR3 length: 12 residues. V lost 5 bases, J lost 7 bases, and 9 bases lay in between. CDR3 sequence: CASSREANEQFF. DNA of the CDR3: TGTGCCAGCAGCCGCGAGGCGAATGAGCAGTTCTTC.

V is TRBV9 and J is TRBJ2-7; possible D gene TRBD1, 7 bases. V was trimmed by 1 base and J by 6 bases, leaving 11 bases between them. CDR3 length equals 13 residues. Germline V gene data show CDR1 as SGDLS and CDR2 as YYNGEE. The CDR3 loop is CASSVQGGREQYF. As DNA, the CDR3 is TGTGCCAGCAGCGTACAGGGGGGCCGCGAGCAGTACTTC. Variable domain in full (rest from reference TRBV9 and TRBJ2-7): DSGVTQTPKHLITATGQRVTLRCSPRSGDLSVYWYQQSLDQGLQFLIQYYNGEERAKGNILERFSAQQFPDLHSELNLSSLELGDSALYFCASSVQGGREQYFGPGTRLTVT.

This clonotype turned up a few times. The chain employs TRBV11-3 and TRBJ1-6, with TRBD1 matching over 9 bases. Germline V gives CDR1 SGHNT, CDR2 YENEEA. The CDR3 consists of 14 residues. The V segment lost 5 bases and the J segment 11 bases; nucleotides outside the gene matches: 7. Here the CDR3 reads CASSATGTGPPLHF. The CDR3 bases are TGTGCCAGCAGCGCCACCGGGACAGGGCCACCCCTCCACTTT.

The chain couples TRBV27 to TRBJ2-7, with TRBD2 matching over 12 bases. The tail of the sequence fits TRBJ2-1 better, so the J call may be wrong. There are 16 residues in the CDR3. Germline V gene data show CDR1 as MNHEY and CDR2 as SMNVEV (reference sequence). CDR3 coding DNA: TGTGCCAGCAGAAGACTAGCGGGGGAACCTTACAATGAGCAGTTCTTC. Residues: CASRRLAGEPYNEQFF.

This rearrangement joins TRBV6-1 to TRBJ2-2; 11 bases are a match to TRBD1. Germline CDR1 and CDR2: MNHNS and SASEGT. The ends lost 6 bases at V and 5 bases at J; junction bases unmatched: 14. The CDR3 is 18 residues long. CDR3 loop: CASRGRLGDRGKTGELFF. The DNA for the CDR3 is TGTGCCAGCAGGGGCCGCCTTGGGGACAGGGGGAAAACCGGGGAGCTGTTTTTT.

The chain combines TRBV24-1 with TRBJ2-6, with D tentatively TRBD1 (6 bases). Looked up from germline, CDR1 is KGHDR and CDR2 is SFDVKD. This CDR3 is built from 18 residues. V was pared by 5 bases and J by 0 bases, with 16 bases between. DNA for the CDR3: TGTGCCACCAGTGCCCCAGACAGGTATCTCTCTGGGGCCAACGTCCTGACTTTC. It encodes CATSAPDRYLSGANVLTF.

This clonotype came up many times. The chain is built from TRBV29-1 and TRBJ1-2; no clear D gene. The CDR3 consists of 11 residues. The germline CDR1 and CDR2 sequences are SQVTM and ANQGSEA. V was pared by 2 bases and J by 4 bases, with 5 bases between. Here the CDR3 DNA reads TGCAGCGTTGAACAACTCTATGGCTACACCTTC. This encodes CSVEQLYGYTF.

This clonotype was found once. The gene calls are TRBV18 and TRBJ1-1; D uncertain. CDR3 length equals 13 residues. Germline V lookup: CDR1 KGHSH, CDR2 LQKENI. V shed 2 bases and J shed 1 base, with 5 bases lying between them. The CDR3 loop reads CASSPKQNTEAFF. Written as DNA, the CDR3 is TGTGCCAGCTCACCAAAGCAGAACACTGAAGCTTTCTTT.

The CDR3 reads CSASPPGGTDTQYF. CDR3 bases: TGCAGTGCTAGTCCCCCGGGGGGGACAGATACGCAGTATTTT. This sequence joins TRBV20-1 and TRBJ2-3, with 8 nucleotides matching TRBD2. The CDR3 is 14 residues long. The V gene end was trimmed by 3 bases and the J gene end by 3 bases; junction bases not matched to a gene: 5. Looked up from germline, CDR1 is DFQATT and CDR2 is SNEGSKA (reference sequence).

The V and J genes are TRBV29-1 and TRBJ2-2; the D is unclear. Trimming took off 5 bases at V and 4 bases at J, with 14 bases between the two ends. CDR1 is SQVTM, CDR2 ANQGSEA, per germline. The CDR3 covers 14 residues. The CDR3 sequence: CSVKDSPGTGELFF. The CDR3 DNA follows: TGCAGCGTTAAGGATTCACCCGGCACCGGGGAGCTGTTTTTT.

The CDR3 region has the DNA TGCAGCGTTGTCCTAATCCAAGAGACCCAGTACTTC. Residues: CSVVLIQETQYF. The J gene is TRBJ2-5, the V gene TRBV29-1; no firm D call. Trimming removed 4 bases at V and 1 base at J, with 7 bases between. The CDR3 spans 12 residues. The germline V gene encodes CDR1 SQVTM and CDR2 ANQGSEA. The whole variable domain, filled in from reference TRBV29-1 and TRBJ2-5, reads SAVISQKPSRDICQRGTSLTIQCQVDSQVTMMFWYRQQPGQSLTLIATANQGSEATYESGFVIDKFPISRPNLTFSTLTVSNMSPEDSSIYLCSVVLIQETQYFGPGTRLLVL.

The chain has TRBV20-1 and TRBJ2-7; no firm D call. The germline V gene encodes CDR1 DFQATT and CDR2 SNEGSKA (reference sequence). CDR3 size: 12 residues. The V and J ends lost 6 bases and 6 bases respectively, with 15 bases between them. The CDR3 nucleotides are TGCAGTGCCCCCTATCGGGCGACCGAGCAGTACTTC. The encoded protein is CSAPYRATEQYF.

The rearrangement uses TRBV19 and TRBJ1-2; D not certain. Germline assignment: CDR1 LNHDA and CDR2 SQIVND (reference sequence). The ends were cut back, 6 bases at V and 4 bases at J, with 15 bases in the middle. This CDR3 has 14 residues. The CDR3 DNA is TGTGCCAGTAGGGGCGGCGGAAGCGGCTATGGCTACACCTTC. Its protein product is CASRGGGSGYGYTF. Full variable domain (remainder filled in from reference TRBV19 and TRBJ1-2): DGGITQSPKYLFRKEGQNVTLSCEQNLNHDAMYWYRQDPGQGLRLIYYSQIVNDFQKGDIAEGYSVSREKKESFPLTVTSAQKNPTAFYLCASRGGGSGYGYTFGSGTRLTVV.

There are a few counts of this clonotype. The DNA of the CDR3 is TGCAGCGCGCAGGGTGACACCGGGGAGCTGTTTTTT. Encoded protein: CSAQGDTGELFF. V gene TRBV29-1 combines with J gene TRBJ2-2; tentative D call: TRBD1 (5 bases). V lost 7 bases to trimming and J lost 3 bases, with 9 bases between them. This CDR3 has 12 amino acids. Germline assignment: CDR1 SQVTM and CDR2 ANQGSEA.

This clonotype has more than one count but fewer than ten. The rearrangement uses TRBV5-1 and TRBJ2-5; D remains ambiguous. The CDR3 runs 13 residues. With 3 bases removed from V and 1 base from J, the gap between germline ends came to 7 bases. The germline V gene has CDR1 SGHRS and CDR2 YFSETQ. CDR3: CASSSASQETQYF. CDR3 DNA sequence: TGCGCCAGCAGCTCGGCGTCCCAAGAGACCCAGTACTTC.

CDR3 sequence (DNA): TGTGCCAGCAGGAAAGGGGGTGGCTACACCTTC. Translated, it gives CASRKGGGYTF. This sequence joins TRBV12-3 or TRBV12-4 and TRBJ1-2, with D possibly being TRBD1 (6 bases). The germline V and J ends were trimmed by 6 bases and 7 bases, with 9 bases remaining between them. The CDR3 totals 11 residues.

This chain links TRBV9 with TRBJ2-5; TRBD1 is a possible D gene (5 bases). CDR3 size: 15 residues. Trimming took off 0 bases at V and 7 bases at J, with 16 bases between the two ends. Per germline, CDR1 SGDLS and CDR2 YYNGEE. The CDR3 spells CASSVGAGNQRTQYF. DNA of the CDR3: TGTGCCAGCAGCGTAGGGGCAGGGAACCAACGGACCCAGTACTTC.

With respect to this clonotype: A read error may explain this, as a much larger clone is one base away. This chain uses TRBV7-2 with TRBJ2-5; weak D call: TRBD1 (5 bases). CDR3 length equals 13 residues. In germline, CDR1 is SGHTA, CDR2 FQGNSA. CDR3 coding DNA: TGTGTCAGCAGCCCCCGACAGCAAGAGACCCAGTACTTC. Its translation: CVSSPRQQETQYF.

CDR3 protein: CASRKQGAGNIQYF. CDR3 DNA sequence: TGTGCCAGCAGAAAACAGGGGGCAGGAAACATTCAGTACTTC. The chain joins TRBV27 to TRBJ2-4, with TRBD1 matching over 9 bases. The V segment lost 6 bases and the J segment 6 bases; nucleotides outside the gene matches: 6. The CDR3 runs to 14 residues. Germline CDR1 MNHEY, CDR2 SMNVEV (reference sequence).

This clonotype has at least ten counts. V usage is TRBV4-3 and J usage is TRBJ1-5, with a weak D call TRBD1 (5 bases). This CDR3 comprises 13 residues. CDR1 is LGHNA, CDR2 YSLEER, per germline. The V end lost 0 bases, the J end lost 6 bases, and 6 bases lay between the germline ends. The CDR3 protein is CASSQDRAQPQHF. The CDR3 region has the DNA TGCGCCAGCAGCCAAGACAGGGCTCAGCCCCAGCATTTT.

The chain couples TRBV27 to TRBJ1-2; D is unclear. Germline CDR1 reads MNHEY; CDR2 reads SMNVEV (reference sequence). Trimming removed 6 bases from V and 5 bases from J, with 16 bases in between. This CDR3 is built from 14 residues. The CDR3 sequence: CASSPTASGYGYTF. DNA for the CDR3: TGTGCCAGCAGCCCGACCGCGTCTGGGTATGGCTACACCTTC.

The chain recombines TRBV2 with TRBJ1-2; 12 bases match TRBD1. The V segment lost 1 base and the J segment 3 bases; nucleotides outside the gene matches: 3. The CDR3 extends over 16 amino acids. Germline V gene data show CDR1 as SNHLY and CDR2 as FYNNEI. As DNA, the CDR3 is TGTGCCAGCAGTGAAGGGGACAGGGGGCCTGACTATGGCTACACCTTC. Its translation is CASSEGDRGPDYGYTF.

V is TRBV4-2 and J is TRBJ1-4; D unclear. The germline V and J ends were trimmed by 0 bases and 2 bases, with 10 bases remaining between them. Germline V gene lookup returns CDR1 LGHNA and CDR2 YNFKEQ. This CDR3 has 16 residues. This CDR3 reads CASSQDLGNTNEKLFF. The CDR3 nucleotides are TGTGCCAGCAGCCAAGATTTGGGGAACACTAATGAAAAACTGTTTTTT.

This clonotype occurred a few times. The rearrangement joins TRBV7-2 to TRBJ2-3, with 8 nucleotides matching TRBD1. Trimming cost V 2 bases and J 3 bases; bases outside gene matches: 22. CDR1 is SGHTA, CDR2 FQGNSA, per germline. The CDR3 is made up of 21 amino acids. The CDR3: CASSLREDREILGLKTDTQYF. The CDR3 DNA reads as TGTGCCAGCAGCTTAAGGGAGGACAGGGAGATCCTCGGCCTGAAAACAGATACGCAGTATTTT.

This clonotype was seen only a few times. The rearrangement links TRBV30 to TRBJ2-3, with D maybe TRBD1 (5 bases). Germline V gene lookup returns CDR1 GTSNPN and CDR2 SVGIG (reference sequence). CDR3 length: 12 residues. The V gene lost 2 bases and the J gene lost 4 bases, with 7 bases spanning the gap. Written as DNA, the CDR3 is TGTGCCTGGAGTAAACAGGCAGATACGCAGTATTTT. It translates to CAWSKQADTQYF.

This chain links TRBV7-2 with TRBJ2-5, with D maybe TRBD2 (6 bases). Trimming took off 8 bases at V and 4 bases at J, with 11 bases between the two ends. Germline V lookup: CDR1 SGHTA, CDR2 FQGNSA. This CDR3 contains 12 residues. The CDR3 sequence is CASSTSLETQYF. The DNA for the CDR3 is TGTGCCAGCTCGACTAGTCTAGAGACCCAGTACTTC. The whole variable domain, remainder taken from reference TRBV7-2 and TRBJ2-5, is GAGVSQSPSNKVTEKGKDVELRCDPISGHTALYWYRQSLGQGLEFLIYFQGNSAPDKSGLPSDRFSAERTGGSVSTLTIQRTQQEDSAVYLCASSTSLETQYFGPGTRLLVL.

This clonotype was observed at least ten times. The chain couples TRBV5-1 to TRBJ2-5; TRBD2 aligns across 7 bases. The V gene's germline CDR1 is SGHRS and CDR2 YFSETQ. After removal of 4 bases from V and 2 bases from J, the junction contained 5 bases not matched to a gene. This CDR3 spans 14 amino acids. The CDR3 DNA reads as TGCGCCAGCAGCGCGGGGACTATGCAAGAGACCCAGTACTTC. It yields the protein CASSAGTMQETQYF.